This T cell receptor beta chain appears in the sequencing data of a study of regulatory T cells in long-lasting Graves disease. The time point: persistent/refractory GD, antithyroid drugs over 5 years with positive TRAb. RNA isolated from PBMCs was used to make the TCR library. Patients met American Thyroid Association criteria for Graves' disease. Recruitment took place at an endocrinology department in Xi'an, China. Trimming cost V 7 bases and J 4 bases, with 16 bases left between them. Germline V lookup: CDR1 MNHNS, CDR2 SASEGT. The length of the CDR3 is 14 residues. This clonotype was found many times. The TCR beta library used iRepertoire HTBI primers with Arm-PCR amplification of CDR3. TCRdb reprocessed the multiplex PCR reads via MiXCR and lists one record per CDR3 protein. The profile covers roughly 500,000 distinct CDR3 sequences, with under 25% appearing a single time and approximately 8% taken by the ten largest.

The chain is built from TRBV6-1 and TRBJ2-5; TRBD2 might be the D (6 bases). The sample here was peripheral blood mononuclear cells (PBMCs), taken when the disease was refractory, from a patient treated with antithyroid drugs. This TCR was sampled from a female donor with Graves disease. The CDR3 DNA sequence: TGTGCCAGCACCCCCAGACTAGGCGGAGAGACCCAGTACTTC. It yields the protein CASTPRLGGETQYF.